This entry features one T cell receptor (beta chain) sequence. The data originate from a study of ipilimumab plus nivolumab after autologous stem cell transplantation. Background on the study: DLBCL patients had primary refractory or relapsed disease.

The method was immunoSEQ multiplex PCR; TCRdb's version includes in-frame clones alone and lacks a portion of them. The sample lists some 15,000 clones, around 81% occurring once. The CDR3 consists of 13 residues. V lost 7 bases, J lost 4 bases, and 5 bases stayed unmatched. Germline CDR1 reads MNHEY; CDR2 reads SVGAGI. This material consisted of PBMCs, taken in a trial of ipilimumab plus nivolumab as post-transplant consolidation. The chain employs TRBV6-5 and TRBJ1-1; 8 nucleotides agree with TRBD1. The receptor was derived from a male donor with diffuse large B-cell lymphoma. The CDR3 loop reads CASNLQGGTEAFF. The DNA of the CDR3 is TGTGCCAGCAATCTACAGGGGGGCACTGAAGCTTTCTTT.